This TCR beta chain was sequenced for a study of CD8 T cells in Susac syndrome. This CDR3 contains 15 residues. Germline V CDR1 and CDR2: SNHLY, FYNNEI. Trimming removed 8 bases at V and 4 bases at J, with 20 bases between. The CD8+ and CD4+ T cells were isolated magnetically using a negative isolation approach, whereas the TEMRA cells were enriched by FACS. Roughly 0.45 to 1 ug RNA was reverse transcribed with random hexamers. TCRdb passed the immunoSEQ multiplex PCR reads through MiXCR, listing each CDR3 protein once. The data hold about 80,000 distinct CDR3 sequences, with about 92% observed a single time.

Sequenced input: CD4+ T cells from PBMCs. The chain recombines TRBV2 with TRBJ2-5; D is possibly TRBD1 or TRBD2 (5 bases each). The source of this sequence is a human donor with Susac syndrome. This CDR3 is CASASNLGESETQYF. As DNA, the CDR3 is TGTGCCAGCGCATCCAATCTAGGGGAGTCAGAGACCCAGTACTTC.